This TCR beta chain was captured in a study of T cells in localized non-small cell lung cancer. This clone was picked up one time. The CDR3 runs 12 residues. Germline values: CDR1 SGHAT, CDR2 FQNNGV. The germline V and J ends were trimmed by 6 bases and 2 bases, with 7 bases remaining between them. TCRdb keeps only in-frame clones here, not all; method: immunoSEQ multiplex PCR. The sample includes roughly 24,000 clones, about 91% seen only once; the top ten take less than 5%. Specimen: peripheral blood, collected before any cancer treatment. The source is a female donor aged 60 or older with stage II squamous cell lung carcinoma. The chain recombines TRBV11-2 with TRBJ2-5; D is uncertain. CDR3 sequence reads: CASSSRQETQYF. The DNA for the CDR3 is TGTGCCAGCAGTAGTCGTCAAGAGACCCAGTACTTC.